This T cell receptor (beta chain) was profiled in a study of sequential checkpoint blockade in melanoma. Treatment indicated: randomized to nivolumab then ipilimumab (arm A) or the reverse (arm B). Sequenced by immunoSEQ multiplex PCR; TCRdb stores in-frame clones only, minus some. The sample carries about 12,000 clones, roughly 60% recorded once. This clone was recorded only once. CDR1 MNHEY and CDR2 SMNVEV come from the germline V gene (reference sequence). This CDR3 contains 16 residues. Trimming at V came to 5 bases and at J to 3 bases, leaving 3 bases not matched to a gene. The source was CD8+ T cells sorted from blood (inferred from file names), collected from a patient given nivolumab and ipilimumab in sequence. The rearrangement joins TRBV27 to TRBJ2-1; TRBD2 aligns across 14 bases. This receptor was obtained from a human donor with melanoma. CDR3 nucleotides: TGTGCCAGCAGTCCCGGGACTAGCGGGGGCTACAATGAGCAGTTCTTC. Its translation: CASSPGTSGGYNEQFF.